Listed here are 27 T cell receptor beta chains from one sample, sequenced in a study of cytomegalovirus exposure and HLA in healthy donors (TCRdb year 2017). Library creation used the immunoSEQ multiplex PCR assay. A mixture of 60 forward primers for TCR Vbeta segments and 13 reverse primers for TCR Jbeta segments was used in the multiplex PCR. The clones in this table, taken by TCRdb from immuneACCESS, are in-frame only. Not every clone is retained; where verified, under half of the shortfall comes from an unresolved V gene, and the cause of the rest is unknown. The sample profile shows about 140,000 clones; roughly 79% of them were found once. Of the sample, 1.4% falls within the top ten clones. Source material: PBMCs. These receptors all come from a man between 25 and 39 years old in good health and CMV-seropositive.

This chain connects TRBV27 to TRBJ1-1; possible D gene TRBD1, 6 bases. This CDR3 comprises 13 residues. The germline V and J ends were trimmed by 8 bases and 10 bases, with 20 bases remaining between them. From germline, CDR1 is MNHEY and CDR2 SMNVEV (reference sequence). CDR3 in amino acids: CASAGRGDPVAFF. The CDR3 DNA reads TGTGCCAGCGCTGGGAGGGGGGATCCAGTAGCTTTCTTT.

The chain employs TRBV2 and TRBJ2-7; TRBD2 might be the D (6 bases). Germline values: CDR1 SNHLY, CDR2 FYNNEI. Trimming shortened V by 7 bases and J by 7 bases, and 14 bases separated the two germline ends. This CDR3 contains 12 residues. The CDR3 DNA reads TGTGCCAGCACTCAGGCGGCGGGAGAGCAGTACTTC. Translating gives CASTQAAGEQYF.

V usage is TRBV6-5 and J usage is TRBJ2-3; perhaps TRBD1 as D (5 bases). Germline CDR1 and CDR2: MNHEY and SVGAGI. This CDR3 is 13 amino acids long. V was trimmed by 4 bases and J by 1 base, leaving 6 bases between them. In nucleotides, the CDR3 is TGTGCCAGCAGTTTGGGGCGCACAGATACGCAGTATTTT. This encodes CASSLGRTDTQYF.

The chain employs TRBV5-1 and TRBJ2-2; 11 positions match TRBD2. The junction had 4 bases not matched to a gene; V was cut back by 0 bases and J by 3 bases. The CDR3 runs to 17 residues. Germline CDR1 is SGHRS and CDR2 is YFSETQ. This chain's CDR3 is CASSLDSGGAHTGELFF. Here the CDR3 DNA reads TGCGCCAGCAGCTTGGATAGCGGGGGGGCCCACACCGGGGAGCTGTTTTTT.

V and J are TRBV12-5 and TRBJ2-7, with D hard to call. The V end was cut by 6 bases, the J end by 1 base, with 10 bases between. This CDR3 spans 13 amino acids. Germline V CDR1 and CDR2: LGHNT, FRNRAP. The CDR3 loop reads CASGSSVSYEQYF. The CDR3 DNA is TGTGCTAGTGGCTCGTCCGTTTCCTACGAGCAGTACTTC. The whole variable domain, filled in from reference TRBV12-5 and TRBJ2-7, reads DARVTQTPRHKVTEMGQEVTMRCQPILGHNTVFWYRQTMMQGLELLAYFRNRAPLDDSGMPKDRFSAEMPDATLATLKIQPSEPRDSAVYFCASGSSVSYEQYFGPGTRLTVT.

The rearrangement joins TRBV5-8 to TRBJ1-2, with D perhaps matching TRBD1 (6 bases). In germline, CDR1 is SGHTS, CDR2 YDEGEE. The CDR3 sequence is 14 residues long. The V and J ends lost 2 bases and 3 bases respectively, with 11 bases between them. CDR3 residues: CASSLQGSDYGYTF. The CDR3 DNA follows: TGTGCCAGCAGCTTACAGGGATCCGACTATGGCTACACCTTC.

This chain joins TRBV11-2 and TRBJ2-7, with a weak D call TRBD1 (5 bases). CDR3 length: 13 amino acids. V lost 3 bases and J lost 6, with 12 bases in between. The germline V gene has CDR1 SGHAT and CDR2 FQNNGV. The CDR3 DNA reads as TGTGCCAGCAGCTTGGGCAGGGCTACCGAGCAGTACTTC. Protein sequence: CASSLGRATEQYF.

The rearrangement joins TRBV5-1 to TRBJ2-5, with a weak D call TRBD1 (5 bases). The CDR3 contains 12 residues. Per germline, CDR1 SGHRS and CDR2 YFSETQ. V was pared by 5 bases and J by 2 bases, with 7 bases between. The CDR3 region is CASRTEQETQYF. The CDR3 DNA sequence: TGCGCCAGCAGGACAGAACAAGAGACCCAGTACTTC.

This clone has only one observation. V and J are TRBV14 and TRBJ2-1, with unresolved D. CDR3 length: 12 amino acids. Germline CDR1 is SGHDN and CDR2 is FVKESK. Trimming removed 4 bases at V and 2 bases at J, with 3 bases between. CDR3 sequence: CASSPTYNEQFF. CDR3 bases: TGTGCCAGCAGCCCAACCTACAATGAGCAGTTCTTC.

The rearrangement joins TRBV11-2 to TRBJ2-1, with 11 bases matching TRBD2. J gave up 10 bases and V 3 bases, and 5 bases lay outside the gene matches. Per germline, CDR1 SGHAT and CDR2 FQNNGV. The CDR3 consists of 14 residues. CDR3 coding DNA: TGTGCCAGCAGCTTGGGGACTAGCGGTCTCGAGCAGTTCTTC. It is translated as CASSLGTSGLEQFF.

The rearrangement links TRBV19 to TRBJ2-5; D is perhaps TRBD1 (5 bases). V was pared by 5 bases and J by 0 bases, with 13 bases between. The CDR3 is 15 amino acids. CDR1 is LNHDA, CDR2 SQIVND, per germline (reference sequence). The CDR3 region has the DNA TGTGCCAGTAGTGGCAGACAGTTCTACCAAGAGACCCAGTACTTC. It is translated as CASSGRQFYQETQYF.

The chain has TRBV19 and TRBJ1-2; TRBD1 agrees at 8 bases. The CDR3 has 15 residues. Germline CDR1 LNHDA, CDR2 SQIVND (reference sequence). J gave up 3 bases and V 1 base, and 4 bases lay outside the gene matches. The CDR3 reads CASSIVAGGDYGYTF. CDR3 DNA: TGTGCCAGTAGTATAGTCGCAGGGGGCGACTATGGCTACACCTTC.

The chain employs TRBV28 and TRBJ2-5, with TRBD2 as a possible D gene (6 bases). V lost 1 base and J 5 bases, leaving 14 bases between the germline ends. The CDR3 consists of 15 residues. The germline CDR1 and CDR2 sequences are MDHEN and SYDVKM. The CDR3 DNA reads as TGTGCCAGCAGTTTATTTCGGACGGGAGTGGAGACCCAGTACTTC. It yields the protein CASSLFRTGVETQYF.

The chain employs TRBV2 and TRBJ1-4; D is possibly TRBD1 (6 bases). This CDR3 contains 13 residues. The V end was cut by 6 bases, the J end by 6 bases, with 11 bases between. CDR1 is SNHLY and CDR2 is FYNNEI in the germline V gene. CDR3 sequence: CASSAQGYEKLFF. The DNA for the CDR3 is TGTGCCAGCAGCGCCCAGGGGTATGAAAAACTGTTTTTT.

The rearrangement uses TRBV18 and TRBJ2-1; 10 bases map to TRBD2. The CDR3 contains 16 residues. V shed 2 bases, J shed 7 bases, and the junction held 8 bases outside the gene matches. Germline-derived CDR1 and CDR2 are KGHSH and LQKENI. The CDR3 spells CASSPDPSGGVNEQFF. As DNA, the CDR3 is TGTGCCAGCTCACCAGATCCTAGCGGGGGAGTAAATGAGCAGTTCTTC. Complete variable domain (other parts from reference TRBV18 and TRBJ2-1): NAGVMQNPRHLVRRRGQEARLRCSPMKGHSHVYWYRQLPEEGLKFMVYLQKENIIDESGMPKERFSAEFPKEGPSILRIQQVVRGDSAAYFCASSPDPSGGVNEQFFGPGTRLTVL.

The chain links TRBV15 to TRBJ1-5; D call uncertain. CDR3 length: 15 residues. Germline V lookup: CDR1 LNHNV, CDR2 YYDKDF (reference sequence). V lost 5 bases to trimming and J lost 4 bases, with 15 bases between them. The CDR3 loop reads CATSGDRGTNQPQHF. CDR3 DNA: TGTGCCACCAGCGGGGATCGGGGAACAAATCAGCCCCAGCATTTT.

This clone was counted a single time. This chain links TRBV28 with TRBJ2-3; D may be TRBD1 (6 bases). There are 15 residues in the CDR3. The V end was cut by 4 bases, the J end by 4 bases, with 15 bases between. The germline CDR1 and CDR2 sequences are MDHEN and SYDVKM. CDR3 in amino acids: CASSYRDIWPDTQYF. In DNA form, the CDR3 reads TGTGCCAGCAGTTACCGGGACATTTGGCCAGATACGCAGTATTTT.

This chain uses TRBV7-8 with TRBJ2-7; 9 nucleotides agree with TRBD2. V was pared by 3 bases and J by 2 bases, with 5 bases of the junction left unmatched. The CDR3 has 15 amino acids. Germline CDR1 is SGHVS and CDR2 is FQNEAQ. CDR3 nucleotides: TGTGCCAGCAGCTTTGAGACTAGCGGAACCTACGAGCAGTACTTC. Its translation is CASSFETSGTYEQYF.

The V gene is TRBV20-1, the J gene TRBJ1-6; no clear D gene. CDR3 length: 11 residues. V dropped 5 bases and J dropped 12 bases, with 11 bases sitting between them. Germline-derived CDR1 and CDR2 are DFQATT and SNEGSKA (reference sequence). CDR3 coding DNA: TGCAGTGCTTCTCCATCGGGACCCCTCCACTTT. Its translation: CSASPSGPLHF.

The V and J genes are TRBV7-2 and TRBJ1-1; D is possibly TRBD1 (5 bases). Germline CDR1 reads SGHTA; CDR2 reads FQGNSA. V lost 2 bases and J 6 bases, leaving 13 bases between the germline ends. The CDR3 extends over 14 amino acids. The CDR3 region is CASSLKGDRAEAFF. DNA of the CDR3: TGTGCCAGCAGCTTAAAAGGGGATCGCGCTGAAGCTTTCTTT.

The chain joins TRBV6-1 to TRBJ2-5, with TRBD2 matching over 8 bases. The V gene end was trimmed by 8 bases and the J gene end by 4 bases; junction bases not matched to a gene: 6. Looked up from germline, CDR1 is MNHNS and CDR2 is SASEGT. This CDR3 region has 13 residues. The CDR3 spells CASLLAGRETQYF. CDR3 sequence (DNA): TGTGCCAGCCTCTTAGCGGGGCGAGAGACCCAGTACTTC.

DNA of the CDR3: TGTGCCAGCAGCTTCACAGGGGACCACGAGCAGTACTTC. It encodes CASSFTGDHEQYF. The chain carries TRBV7-9 and TRBJ2-7, with 7 nucleotides matching TRBD1. CDR3 size: 13 residues. The V segment lost 3 bases and the J segment 5 bases; nucleotides outside the gene matches: 4. Germline lookup yields CDR1 SEHNR and CDR2 FQNEAQ (reference sequence).

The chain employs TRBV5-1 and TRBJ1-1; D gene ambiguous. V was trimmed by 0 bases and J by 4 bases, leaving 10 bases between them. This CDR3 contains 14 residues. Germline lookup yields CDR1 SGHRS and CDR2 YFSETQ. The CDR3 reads CASSLEELSTEAFF. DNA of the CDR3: TGCGCCAGCAGCTTGGAGGAGCTGAGCACTGAAGCTTTCTTT.

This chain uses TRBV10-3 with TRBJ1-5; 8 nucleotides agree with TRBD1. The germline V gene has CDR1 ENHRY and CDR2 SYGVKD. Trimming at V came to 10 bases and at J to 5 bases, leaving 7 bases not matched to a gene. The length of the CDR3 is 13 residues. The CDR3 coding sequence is TGTGCCACGGGGACAGGAGAGTATCAGCCCCAGCATTTT. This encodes CATGTGEYQPQHF.

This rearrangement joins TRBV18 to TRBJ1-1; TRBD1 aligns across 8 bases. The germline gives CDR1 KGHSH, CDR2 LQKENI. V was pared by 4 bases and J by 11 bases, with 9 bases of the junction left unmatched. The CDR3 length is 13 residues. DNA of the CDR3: TGTGCCAGCTCACTCGGACAGGGTGGATATGCTTTCTTT. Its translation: CASSLGQGGYAFF. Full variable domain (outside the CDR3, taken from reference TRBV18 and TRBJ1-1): NAGVMQNPRHLVRRRGQEARLRCSPMKGHSHVYWYRQLPEEGLKFMVYLQKENIIDESGMPKERFSAEFPKEGPSILRIQQVVRGDSAAYFCASSLGQGGYAFFGQGTRLTVV.

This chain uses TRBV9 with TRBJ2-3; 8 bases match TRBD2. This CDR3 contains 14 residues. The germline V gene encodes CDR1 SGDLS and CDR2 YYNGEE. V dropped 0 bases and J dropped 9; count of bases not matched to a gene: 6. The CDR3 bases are TGTGCCAGCAGCGTAGGGGGGACTAGACCCACGCAGTATTTT. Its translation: CASSVGGTRPTQYF.

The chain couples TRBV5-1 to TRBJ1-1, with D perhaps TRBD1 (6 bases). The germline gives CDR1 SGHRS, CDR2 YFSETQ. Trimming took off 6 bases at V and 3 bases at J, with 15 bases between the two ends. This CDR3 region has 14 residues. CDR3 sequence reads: CASKRQASDTEAFF. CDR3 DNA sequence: TGCGCCAGCAAACGACAGGCAAGCGACACTGAAGCTTTCTTT.